This T cell receptor beta chain was documented in a study of blood T cell repertoires in COVID-19. Looking at the study overall: In each case, the material was cDNA or gDNA derived from T cells, B-cell-depleted T cells, or PBMCs.

Under the authors' procedure: Nucleated cell number was recorded as an estimate derived from reference gene primer amplification. Sequencing was performed with immunoSEQ multiplex PCR; in TCRdb, only in-frame clones are kept and a portion is missing. Clone size and the V and J calls come from that table; the DNA yielded D and trimming. The table records tens of thousands of clones, about nine tenths of them present only once. Seattle-derived patients entered the study during active infection and were followed longitudinally. This CDR3 region has 13 residues. Germline loops: CDR1 LGHNT, CDR2 FRNRAP. Trimming shortened V by 5 bases and J by 5 bases, and 12 bases separated the two germline ends.

The sequence came from a woman of 80 years or more with COVID-19, enrolled during active disease. Sequenced sample: peripheral blood. The rearrangement uses TRBV12-5 and TRBJ2-5; D is perhaps TRBD1 (6 bases). The CDR3 DNA sequence: TGTGCTAGTGGTATCGCCAGGGGTGAGACCCAGTACTTC. Protein product: CASGIARGETQYF. The full variable domain, its missing parts supplied by reference TRBV12-5 and TRBJ2-5, is DARVTQTPRHKVTEMGQEVTMRCQPILGHNTVFWYRQTMMQGLELLAYFRNRAPLDDSGMPKDRFSAEMPDATLATLKIQPSEPRDSAVYFCASGIARGETQYFGPGTRLLVL.